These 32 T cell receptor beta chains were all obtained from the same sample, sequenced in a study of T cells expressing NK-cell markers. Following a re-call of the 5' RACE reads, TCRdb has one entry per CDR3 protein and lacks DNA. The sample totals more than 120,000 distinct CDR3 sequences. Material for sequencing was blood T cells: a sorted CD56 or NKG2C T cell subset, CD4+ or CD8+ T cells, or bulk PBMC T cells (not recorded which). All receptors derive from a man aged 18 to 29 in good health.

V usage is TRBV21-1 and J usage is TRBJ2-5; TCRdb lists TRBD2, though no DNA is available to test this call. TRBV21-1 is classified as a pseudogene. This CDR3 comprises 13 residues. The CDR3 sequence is CASILQDQETQYF.

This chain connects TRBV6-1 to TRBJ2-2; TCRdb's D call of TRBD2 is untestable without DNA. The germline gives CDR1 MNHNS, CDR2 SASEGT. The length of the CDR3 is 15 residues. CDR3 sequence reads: CASTPQRVNTGELFF.

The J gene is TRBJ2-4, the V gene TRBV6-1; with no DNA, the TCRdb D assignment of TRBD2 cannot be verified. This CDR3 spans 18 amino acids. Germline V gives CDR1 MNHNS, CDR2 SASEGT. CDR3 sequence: CASSPLGLAGLAKNIQYF.

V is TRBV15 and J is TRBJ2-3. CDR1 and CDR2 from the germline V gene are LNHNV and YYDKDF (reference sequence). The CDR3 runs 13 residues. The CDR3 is CATSRGVADTQYF.

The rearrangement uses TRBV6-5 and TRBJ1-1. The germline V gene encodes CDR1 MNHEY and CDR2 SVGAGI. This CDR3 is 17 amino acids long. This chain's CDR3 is CASSYISQDYMNTEAFF.

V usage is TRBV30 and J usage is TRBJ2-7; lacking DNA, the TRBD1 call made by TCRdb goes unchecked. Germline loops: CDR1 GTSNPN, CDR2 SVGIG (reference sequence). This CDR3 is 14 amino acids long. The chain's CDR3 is CAWVNRDSGYEQYF.

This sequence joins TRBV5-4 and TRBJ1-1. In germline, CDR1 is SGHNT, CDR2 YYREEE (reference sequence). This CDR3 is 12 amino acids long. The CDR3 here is CASSLLNTEAFF. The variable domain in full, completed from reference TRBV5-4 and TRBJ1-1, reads ETGVTQSPTHLIKTRGQQVTLRCSSQSGHNTVSWYQQALGQGPQFIFQYYREEENGRGNFPPRFSGLQFPNYSSELNVNALELDDSALYLCASSLLNTEAFFGQGTRLTVV.

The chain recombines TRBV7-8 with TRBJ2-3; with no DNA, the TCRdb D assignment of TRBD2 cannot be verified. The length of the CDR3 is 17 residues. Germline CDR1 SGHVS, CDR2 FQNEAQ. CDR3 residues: CASSLDRTRLLSDTQYF.

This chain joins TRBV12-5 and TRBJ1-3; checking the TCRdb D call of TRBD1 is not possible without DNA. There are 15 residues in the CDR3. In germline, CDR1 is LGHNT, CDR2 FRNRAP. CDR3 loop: CAWETGRSSGNTIYF.

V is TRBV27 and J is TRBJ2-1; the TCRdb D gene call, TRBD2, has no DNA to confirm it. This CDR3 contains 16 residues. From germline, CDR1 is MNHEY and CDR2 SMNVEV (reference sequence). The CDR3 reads CASSPRTSVSYNEQFF.

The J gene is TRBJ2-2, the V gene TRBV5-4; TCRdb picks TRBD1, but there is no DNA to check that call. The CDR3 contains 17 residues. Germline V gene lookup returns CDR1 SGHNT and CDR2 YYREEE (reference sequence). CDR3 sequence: CASSLVPGNPNTGELFF.

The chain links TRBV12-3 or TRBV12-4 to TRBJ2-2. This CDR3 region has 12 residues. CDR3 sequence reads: CAVKKDTGELFF.

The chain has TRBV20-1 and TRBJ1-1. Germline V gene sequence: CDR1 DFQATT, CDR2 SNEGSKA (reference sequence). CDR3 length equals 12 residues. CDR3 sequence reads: CSAREWDGGAFF.

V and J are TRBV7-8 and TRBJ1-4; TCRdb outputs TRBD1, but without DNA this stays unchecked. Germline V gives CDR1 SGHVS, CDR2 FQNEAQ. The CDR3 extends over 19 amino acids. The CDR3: CASSQRGTGDGPLNEKLFF.

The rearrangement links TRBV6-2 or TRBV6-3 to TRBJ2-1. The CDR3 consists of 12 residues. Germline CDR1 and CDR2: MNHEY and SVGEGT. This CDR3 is CASAGDYNEQFF.

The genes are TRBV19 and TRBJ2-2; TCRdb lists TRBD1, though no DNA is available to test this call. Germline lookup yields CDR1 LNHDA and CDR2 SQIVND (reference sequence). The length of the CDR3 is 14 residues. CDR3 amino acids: CASKGASHTGELFF.

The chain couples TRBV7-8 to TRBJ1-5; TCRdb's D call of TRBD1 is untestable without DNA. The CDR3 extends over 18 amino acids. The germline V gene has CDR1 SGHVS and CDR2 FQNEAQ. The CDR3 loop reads CASSLAPWTGEGNQPQHF.

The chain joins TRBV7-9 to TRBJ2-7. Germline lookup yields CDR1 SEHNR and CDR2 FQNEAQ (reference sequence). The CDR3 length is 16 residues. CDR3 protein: CASSLGPLGTPYEQYF.

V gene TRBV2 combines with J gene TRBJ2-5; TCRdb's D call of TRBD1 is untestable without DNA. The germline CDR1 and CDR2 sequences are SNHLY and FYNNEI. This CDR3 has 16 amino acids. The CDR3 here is CASSEVTGKTQETQYF.

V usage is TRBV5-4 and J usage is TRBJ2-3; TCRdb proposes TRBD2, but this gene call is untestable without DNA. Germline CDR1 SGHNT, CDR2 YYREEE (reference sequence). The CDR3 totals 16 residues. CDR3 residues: CASSGLLAGSTDTQYF.

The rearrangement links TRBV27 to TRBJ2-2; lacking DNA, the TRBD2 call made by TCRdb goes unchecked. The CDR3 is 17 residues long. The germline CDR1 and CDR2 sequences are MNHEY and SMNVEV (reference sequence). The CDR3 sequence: CASSQWGTSDYTGELFF.

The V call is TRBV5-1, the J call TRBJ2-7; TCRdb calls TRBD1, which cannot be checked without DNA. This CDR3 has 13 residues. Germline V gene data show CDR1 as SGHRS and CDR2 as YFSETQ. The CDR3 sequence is CASGSTPAYEQYF.

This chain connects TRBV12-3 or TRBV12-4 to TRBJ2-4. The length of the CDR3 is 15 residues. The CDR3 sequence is CASSFYRLAKNIQYF.

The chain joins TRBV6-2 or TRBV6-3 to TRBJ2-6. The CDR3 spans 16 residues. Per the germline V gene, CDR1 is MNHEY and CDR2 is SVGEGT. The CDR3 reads CASSYRAASGANVLTF.

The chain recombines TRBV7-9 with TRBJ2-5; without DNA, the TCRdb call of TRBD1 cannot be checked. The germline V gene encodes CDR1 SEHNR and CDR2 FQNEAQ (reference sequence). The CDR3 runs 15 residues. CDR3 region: CASSQWDRSLETQYF.

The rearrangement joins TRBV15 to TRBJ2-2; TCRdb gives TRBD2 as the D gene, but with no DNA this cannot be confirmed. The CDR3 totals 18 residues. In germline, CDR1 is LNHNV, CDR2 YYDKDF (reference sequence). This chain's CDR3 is CATSREIGRAELTGELFF.

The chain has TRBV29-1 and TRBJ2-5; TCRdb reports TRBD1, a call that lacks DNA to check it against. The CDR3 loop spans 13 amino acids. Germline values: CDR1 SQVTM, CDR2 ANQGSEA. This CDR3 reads CSVEVPLPRTQYF.

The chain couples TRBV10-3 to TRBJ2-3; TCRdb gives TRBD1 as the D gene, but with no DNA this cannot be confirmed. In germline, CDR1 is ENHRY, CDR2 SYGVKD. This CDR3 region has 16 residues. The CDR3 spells CAISGPQGPPGDTQYF.

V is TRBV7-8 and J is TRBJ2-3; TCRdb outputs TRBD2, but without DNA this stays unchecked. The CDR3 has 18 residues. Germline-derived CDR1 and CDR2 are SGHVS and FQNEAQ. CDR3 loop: CASSLAELLAGRTDTQYF.

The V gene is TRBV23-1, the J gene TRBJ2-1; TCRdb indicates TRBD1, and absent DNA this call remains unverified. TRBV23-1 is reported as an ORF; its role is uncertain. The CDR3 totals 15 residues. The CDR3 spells CASSPRDRGYNEQFF.

This CDR3 is CASSLDDGNLYEQYF. The chain couples TRBV6-2 or TRBV6-3 to TRBJ2-7. The CDR3 runs to 15 residues. The germline CDR1 and CDR2 sequences are MNHEY and SVGEGT.

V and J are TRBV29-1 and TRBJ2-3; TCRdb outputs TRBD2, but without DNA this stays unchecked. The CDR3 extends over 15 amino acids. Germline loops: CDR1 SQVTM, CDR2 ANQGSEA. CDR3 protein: CSVEISRGGPDTQYF.